The 17 T cell receptor beta chains below were found in one sample sequenced in a study of metastatic and nonmetastatic thyroid tumors. From the PCR reads, TCRdb re-called clones with MiXCR. The data contain about 20,000 clones, around 30% of them singletons. Thyroid surgery had not been preceded by any treatment in any patient. Sequencing was done on a sample of tumor tissue. These receptors all come from a male donor with papillary thyroid cancer or a benign thyroid nodule (not recorded which). Some clones in this sample may be carry-over from other donors' samples.

This clone was seen ten or more times. The V and J genes are TRBV20-1 and TRBJ2-6; the match to TRBD2 covers 7 bases. CDR3 length: 15 amino acids. Germline trimming cut 6 bases from V and 0 bases from J; bases unmatched to any gene: 5. Per germline, CDR1 DFQATT and CDR2 SNEGSKA (reference sequence). CDR3 bases: TGCAGTGCAATCGGGGGGTACTCTGGGGCCAACGTCCTGACTTTC. As protein: CSAIGGYSGANVLTF.

This clone was counted at least ten times. The V and J genes are TRBV5-1 and TRBJ2-1, with D hard to call. V was cut by 0 bases and J by 9 bases, with 7 bases left in between. The CDR3 runs 12 residues. The germline gives CDR1 SGHRS, CDR2 YFSETQ. CDR3 amino acids: CASSLELAEQFF. The CDR3 nucleotides read TGCGCCAGCAGCTTGGAGCTCGCTGAGCAGTTCTTC.

V usage is TRBV28 and J usage is TRBJ1-6; possibly TRBD1 for D (5 bases). This CDR3 has 14 residues. Germline assignment: CDR1 MDHEN and CDR2 SYDVKM. The V end was cut by 6 bases, the J end by 11 bases, with 17 bases between. CDR3 coding DNA: TGTGCCAGCAGCTCGTCCGGGACTGGGCCACCCCTCCACTTT. Translated, it gives CASSSSGTGPPLHF.

This clone is medium-sized by share. The chain has TRBV27 and TRBJ1-2; 7 nucleotides align to TRBD1. Germline lookup yields CDR1 MNHEY and CDR2 SMNVEV (reference sequence). With V trimmed by 6 bases and J by 7 bases, 8 bases remained unmatched. This CDR3 spans 13 amino acids. CDR3 loop: CASRFTGETGYTF. The CDR3 bases are TGTGCCAGCAGATTTACAGGGGAAACTGGCTACACCTTC.

This clone has a handful of counts. This rearrangement joins TRBV12-3 or TRBV12-4 to TRBJ1-5, with a possible D match to TRBD1 (6 bases). The CDR3 sequence is 15 residues long. Trimming cost V 7 bases and J 3 bases, with 16 bases left between them. The CDR3 DNA reads TGTGCCAGCACAGGGAACAGGGCCTCCAATCAGCCCCAGCATTTT. This sequence encodes CASTGNRASNQPQHF.

The rearrangement links TRBV5-1 to TRBJ2-2, with 8 bases fitting TRBD2. The CDR3 length is 15 residues. V dropped 4 bases and J dropped 3; count of bases not matched to a gene: 5. Germline assignment: CDR1 SGHRS and CDR2 YFSETQ. The CDR3: CASSQRGPDTGELFF. CDR3 sequence (DNA): TGCGCCAGCAGCCAGCGGGGGCCCGACACCGGGGAGCTGTTTTTT.

The chain couples TRBV30 to TRBJ1-2, with a tentative D call TRBD1 (6 bases). Trimming left V 4 bases short and J 4 bases short, with 10 bases between. Germline loops: CDR1 GTSNPN, CDR2 SVGIG (reference sequence). The CDR3 is 12 residues long. The CDR3 protein is CAWTRDTYGYTF. In DNA form, the CDR3 reads TGTGCCTGGACCCGGGACACCTATGGCTACACCTTC. The whole variable domain, remainder taken from reference TRBV30 and TRBJ1-2, is SQTIHQWPATLVQPVGSPLSLECTVEGTSNPNLYWYRQAAGRGLQLLFYSVGIGQISSEVPQNLSASRPQDRQFILSSKKLLLSDSGFYLCAWTRDTYGYTFGSGTRLTVV.

At least ten counts were recorded for this clone. The rearrangement joins TRBV9 to TRBJ1-2, with D maybe TRBD1 (5 bases). The CDR3 is made up of 15 amino acids. V was pared by 2 bases and J by 3 bases, with 14 bases between. The V gene's germline CDR1 is SGDLS and CDR2 YYNGEE. The CDR3 reads CASSVVQGGDYGYTF. CDR3 in DNA: TGTGCCAGCAGCGTCGTGCAGGGAGGGGACTATGGCTACACCTTC.

Concerning this clone itself: A read error is possible here, since a much larger clone lies one base away. At the DNA level, this CDR3 is encoded by other sequences in the same sample as well. This chain uses TRBV6-2 or TRBV6-3 with TRBJ1-4; a weak D match, TRBD1 (6 bases). From germline, CDR1 is MNHEY and CDR2 SVGEGT. Trimming removed 9 bases from V and 7 bases from J, with 18 bases in between. The CDR3 contains 14 residues. CDR3 sequence (DNA): TGTGCCAGTAGCCGGACAGTTCTACTTGAAAAACTGTTTTTT. It specifies CASSRTVLLEKLFF.

J is TRBJ2-5 and V is TRBV5-5; perhaps D is TRBD1 or TRBD2 (7 bases each). CDR1 is SGHKS, CDR2 YYEKEE, per germline (reference sequence). V was clipped by 1 base and J by 8 bases, with 24 bases between them. This CDR3 has 17 residues. The CDR3, as DNA: TGTGCCAGCAGCTTGCCCGAATCCTACAGGGGCGGGGGTACCCAGTACTTC. It yields the protein CASSLPESYRGGGTQYF.

The CDR3 protein is CASSLRGLHLYNEQFF. The DNA for the CDR3 is TGTGCCAGCAGCTTACGGGGACTACACCTATACAATGAGCAGTTCTTC. The rearrangement joins TRBV11-1 to TRBJ2-1, with 7 positions matching TRBD2. Per germline, CDR1 SGHAT and CDR2 FQDESV (reference sequence). The CDR3 length is 16 residues. The J segment lost 4 bases and the V segment lost 2 bases, leaving 8 bases of the junction unmatched.

This sequence joins TRBV6-2 or TRBV6-3 and TRBJ1-2; no clear D. The length of the CDR3 is 16 residues. Between the trimmed V and J ends, which lost 7 bases and 6 bases, there was a span of 24 bases. Germline V gene lookup returns CDR1 MNHEY and CDR2 SVGEGT. CDR3 in amino acids: CASIPRAAEQNNGYTF. The CDR3 DNA reads TGTGCCAGCATCCCGAGGGCAGCGGAACAAAACAATGGCTACACCTTC.

In nucleotides, the CDR3 is TGTGCCAGCAGAGGGGTATTGGAGACCCAGTACTTC. Residues: CASRGVLETQYF. The chain links TRBV27 to TRBJ2-5, with D possibly matching TRBD1 (5 bases). The germline V gene has CDR1 MNHEY and CDR2 SMNVEV (reference sequence). Trimming cost V 6 bases and J 5 bases, with 10 bases left between them. CDR3 length: 12 amino acids.

The V gene is TRBV20-1, the J gene TRBJ2-1; 10 bases agree with TRBD1. Germline lookup yields CDR1 DFQATT and CDR2 SNEGSKA (reference sequence). CDR3 length equals 14 residues. V gave up 0 bases and J gave up 8 bases; unmatched junction bases: 4. The CDR3 region has the DNA TGCAGTGCTAGAGATTTGGGACAGGGGTATGAGCAGTTCTTC. Its protein product is CSARDLGQGYEQFF.

The chain employs TRBV4-1 and TRBJ2-7, with 11 bases identical to TRBD2. From germline, CDR1 is MGHRA and CDR2 YSYEKL. The ends lost 5 bases at V and 4 bases at J; junction bases unmatched: 4. The CDR3 is made up of 14 amino acids. CDR3 loop: CASSSTSGGYEQYF. The CDR3 DNA is TGCGCCAGCAGCTCCACTAGCGGGGGTTACGAGCAGTACTTC.

About this clone: A read error may produce the germline difference seen at one junction end. The chain links TRBV20-1 to TRBJ2-2, with D tentatively TRBD1 (6 bases). Looked up from germline, CDR1 is DFQATT and CDR2 is SNEGSKA (reference sequence). This CDR3 is 14 amino acids long. The CDR3 coding sequence is TGCAGTGCTAGAGAACAGGGAGACACCTGGGAGCTGTTTTTT. Its protein is CSAREQGDTWELFF.

The chain joins TRBV10-3 to TRBJ1-1, with D perhaps matching TRBD1 (5 bases). V was cut by 4 bases and J by 4 bases, with 37 bases left in between. The CDR3 runs 22 residues. CDR1 ENHRY and CDR2 SYGVKD come from the germline V gene. The CDR3 DNA sequence: TGTGCCATCAGTGCCGCTCACGGACAAGCAGATACAAATACGGGGGGTGGCACTGAAGCTTTCTTT. Translating it yields CAISAAHGQADTNTGGGTEAFF.